The 4 T cell receptor beta chains reported below all come from one sample, sequenced in a study of T cells in Graves' hyperthyroidism and ophthalmopathy. The CDR3 regions of TCR beta were amplified from RNA transcripts. The TCR CDR3 first-round RT-PCR relied on the HTBI primer set. Each CDR3 protein is one row after TCRdb ran MiXCR on the multiplex PCR reads. The repertoire includes about 610,000 distinct CDR3 sequences, roughly 14% of them detected once, and roughly 4.3% sits in the top ten. Sequenced material: blood. Receptors were obtained from a middle-aged woman with Graves' ophthalmopathy.

The chain couples TRBV27 to TRBJ2-7; 8 positions match TRBD1. Losses at the gene ends were 5 bases for V and 3 bases for J; bases not matched to a gene: 9. The CDR3 has 15 amino acids. Germline V CDR1 and CDR2: MNHEY, SMNVEV (reference sequence). The CDR3 nucleotides read TGTGCCAGCAGTCCCACAGGGGGGCCGAGCTACGAGCAGTACTTC. This codes for CASSPTGGPSYEQYF.

This clonotype was counted many times. The chain is built from TRBV4-2 and TRBJ2-7; D unclear. CDR1 is LGHNA and CDR2 is YNFKEQ in the germline V gene. This CDR3 is 14 amino acids long. The V end lost 1 base, the J end lost 2 bases, and 9 bases lay between the germline ends. CDR3 sequence reads: CASSQGLRTYEQYF. The CDR3 DNA reads TGTGCCAGCAGCCAAGGGTTGCGGACCTACGAGCAGTACTTC.

At least ten counts were recorded for this clonotype. The V and J genes are TRBV7-8 and TRBJ2-3; D assignment may be TRBD1 or TRBD2 (5 bases each). Germline loops: CDR1 SGHVS, CDR2 FQNEAQ. Trimming removed 5 bases at V and 1 base at J, with 16 bases between. The CDR3 spans 16 residues. This chain's CDR3 is CASSRTPQGRTDTQYF. CDR3 bases: TGTGCCAGCAGCCGTACCCCTCAGGGACGCACAGATACGCAGTATTTT. Full variable domain (missing parts from reference TRBV7-8 and TRBJ2-3): GAGVSQSPRYKVAKRGQDVALRCDPISGHVSLFWYQQALGQGPEFLTYFQNEAQLDKSGLPSDRFFAERPEGSVSTLKIQRTQQEDSAVYLCASSRTPQGRTDTQYFGPGTRLTVL.

The V and J genes are TRBV30 and TRBJ1-1; possible D gene TRBD1, 5 bases. In germline, CDR1 is GTSNPN, CDR2 SVGIG (reference sequence). The V end lost 3 bases, the J end lost 1 base, and 9 bases lay between the germline ends. The CDR3 is 13 amino acids. The CDR3 loop reads CAWSRGGNTEAFF. CDR3 sequence (DNA): TGTGCCTGGAGCCGCGGGGGGAACACTGAAGCTTTCTTT.